The clone carrying this T cell receptor beta chain came up a few times. The sample belongs to a study of blood T cell repertoires in COVID-19. At the level of the study: PBMCs, B-cell-depleted T cells, or T cells provided the cDNA or gDNA that made up the material.

The method was immunoSEQ multiplex PCR; TCRdb's version includes in-frame clones alone and lacks a portion of them. Here the sample spans about 180,000 clones, around 83% being singletons. Sequencing used peripheral blood. The TCR was taken from a human donor in a cohort sampled during active COVID-19.

The CDR3 loop is CASSLGAGNEQYF. The CDR3 nucleotides read TGTGCCAGCAGCTTAGGGGCAGGGAACGAGCAGTACTTC. The V call is TRBV7-3, the J call TRBJ2-7; a weak D match, TRBD1 (5 bases). The CDR3 spans 13 residues. The germline CDR1 and CDR2 sequences are SGHTA and FQGTGA. Trimming took off 2 bases at V and 5 bases at J, with 10 bases between the two ends.